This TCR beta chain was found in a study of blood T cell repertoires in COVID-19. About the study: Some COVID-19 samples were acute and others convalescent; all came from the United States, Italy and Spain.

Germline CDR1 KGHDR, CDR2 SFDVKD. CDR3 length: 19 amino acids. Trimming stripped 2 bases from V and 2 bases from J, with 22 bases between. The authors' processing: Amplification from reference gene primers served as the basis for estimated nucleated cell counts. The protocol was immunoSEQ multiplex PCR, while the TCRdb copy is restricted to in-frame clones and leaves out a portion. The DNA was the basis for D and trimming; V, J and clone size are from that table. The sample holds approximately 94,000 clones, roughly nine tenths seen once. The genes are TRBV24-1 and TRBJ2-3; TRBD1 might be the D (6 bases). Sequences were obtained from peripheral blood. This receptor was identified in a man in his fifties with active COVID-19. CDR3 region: CATSDSSRDTWGITDTQYF. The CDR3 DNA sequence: TGTGCCACCAGTGATTCATCCCGGGACACATGGGGGATCACAGATACGCAGTATTTT.